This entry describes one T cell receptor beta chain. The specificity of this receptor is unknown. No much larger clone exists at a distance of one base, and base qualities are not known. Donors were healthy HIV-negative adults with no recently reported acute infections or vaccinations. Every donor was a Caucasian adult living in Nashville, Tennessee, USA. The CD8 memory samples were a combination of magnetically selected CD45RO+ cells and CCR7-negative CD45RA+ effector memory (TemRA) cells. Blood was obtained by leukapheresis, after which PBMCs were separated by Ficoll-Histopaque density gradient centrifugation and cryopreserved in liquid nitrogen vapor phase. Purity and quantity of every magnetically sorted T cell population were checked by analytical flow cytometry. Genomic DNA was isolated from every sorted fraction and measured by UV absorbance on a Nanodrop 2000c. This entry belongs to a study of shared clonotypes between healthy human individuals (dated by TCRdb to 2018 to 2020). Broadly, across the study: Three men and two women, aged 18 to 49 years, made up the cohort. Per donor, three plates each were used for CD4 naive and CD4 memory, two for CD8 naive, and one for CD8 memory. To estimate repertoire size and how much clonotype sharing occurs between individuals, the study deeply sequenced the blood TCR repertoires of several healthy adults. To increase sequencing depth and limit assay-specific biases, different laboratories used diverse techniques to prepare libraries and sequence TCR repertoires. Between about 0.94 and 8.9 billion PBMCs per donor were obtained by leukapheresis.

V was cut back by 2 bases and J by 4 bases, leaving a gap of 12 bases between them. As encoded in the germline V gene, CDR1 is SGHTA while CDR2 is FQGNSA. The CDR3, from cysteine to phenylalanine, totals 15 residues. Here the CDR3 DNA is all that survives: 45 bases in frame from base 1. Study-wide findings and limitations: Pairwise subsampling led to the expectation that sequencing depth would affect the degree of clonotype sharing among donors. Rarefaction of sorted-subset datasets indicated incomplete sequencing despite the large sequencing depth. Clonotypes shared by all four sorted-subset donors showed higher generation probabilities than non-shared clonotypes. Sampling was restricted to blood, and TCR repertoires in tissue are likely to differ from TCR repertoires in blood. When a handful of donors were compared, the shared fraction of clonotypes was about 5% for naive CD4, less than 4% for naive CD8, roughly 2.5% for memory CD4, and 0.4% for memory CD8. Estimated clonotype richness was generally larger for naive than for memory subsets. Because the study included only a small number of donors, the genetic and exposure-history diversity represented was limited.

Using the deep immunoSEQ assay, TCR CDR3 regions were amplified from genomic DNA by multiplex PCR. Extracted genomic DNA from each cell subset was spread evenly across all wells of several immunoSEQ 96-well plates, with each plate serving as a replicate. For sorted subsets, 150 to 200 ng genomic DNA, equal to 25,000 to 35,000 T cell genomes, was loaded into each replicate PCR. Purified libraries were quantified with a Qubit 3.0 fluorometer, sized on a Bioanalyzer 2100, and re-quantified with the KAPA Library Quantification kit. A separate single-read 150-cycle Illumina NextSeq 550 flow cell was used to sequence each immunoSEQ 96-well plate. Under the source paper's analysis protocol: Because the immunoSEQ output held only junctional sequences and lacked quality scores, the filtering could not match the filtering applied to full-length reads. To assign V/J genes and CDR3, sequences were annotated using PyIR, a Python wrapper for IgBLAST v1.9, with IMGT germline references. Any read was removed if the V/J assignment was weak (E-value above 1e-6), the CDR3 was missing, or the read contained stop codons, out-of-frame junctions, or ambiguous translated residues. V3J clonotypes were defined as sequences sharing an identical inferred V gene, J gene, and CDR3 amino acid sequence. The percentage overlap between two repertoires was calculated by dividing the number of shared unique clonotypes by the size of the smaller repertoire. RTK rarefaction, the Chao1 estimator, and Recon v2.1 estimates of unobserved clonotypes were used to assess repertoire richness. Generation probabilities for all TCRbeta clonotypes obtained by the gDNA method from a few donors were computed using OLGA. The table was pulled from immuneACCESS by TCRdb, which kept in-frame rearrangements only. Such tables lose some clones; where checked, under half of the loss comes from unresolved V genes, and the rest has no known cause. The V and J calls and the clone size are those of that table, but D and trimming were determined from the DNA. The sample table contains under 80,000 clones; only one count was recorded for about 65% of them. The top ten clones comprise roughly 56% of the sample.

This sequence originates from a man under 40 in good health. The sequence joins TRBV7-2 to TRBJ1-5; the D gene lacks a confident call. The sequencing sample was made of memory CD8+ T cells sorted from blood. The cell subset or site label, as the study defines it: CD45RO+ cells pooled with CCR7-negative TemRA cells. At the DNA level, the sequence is TGTGCCAGCAGCTTATTTCCCTCAATTAATCAGCCCCAGCATTTT. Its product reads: CASSLFPSINQPQHF.